This T cell receptor beta chain was found in a study of cytomegalovirus exposure and HLA in healthy donors. Study-level information: The 110 or so validation repertoires used a platform that matched the one used for the 550 to 800 first-cohort repertoires, as a later analysis reported.

Profiled with immunoSEQ multiplex PCR; TCRdb holds only in-frame clones, not every one. The sample consists of roughly 70,000 clones, roughly 96% of them appearing once. The V gene end was trimmed by 2 bases and the J gene end by 1 base; junction bases not matched to a gene: 3. Germline assignment: CDR1 SEHNR and CDR2 FQNEAQ (reference sequence). The CDR3 length is 16 residues. Findings and limits, study-wide: There were about 160 TCR beta chains listed as cytomegalovirus-associated.

Note on this clone: Its specificity is unknown.

The specimen was PBMCs. The chain joins TRBV7-9 to TRBJ2-3; 10 bases are shared with TRBD2. The clonotype was recovered from a man younger than 30 in good health and CMV-seronegative. CDR3 nucleotides: TGTGCCAGCAGCTTATACCTAGCGGGAGGCACAGATACGCAGTATTTT. Translating it yields CASSLYLAGGTDTQYF.